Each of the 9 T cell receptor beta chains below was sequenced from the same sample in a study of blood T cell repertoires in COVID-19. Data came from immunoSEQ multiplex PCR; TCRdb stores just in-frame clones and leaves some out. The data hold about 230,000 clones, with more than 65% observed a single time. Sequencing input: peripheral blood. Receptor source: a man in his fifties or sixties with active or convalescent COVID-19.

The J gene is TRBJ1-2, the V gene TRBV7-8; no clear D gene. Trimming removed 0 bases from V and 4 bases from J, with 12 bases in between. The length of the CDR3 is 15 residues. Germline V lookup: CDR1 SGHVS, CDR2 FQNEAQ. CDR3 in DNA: TGTGCCAGCAGCTTAGCCCAGGTCCCCCTCTATGGCTACACCTTC. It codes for CASSLAQVPLYGYTF.

As DNA, the CDR3 is TGTGCCAGCAGCTTAGGTGGAGGTCTCGCTCAGGAGCAGTTCTTC. Protein product: CASSLGGGLAQEQFF. The chain is built from TRBV7-7 and TRBJ2-1; a possible D gene is TRBD2 (5 bases). CDR3 length: 15 residues. V was cut by 1 base and J by 10 bases, with 17 bases left in between. CDR1 is SSHAT, CDR2 FNYEAQ, per germline (reference sequence).

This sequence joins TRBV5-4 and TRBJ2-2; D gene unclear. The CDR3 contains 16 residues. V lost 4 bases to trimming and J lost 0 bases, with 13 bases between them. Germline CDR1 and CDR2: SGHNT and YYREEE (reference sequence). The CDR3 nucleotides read TGTGCCAGCAGCCCTGGAGCGTCAACGAACACCGGGGAGCTGTTTTTT. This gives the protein CASSPGASTNTGELFF.

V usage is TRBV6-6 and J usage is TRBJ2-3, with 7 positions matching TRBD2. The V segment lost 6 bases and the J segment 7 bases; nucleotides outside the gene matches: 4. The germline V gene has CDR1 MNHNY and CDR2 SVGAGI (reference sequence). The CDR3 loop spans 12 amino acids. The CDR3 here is CASRSGGNTQYF. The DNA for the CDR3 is TGTGCCAGCAGGTCCGGGGGGAATACGCAGTATTTT.

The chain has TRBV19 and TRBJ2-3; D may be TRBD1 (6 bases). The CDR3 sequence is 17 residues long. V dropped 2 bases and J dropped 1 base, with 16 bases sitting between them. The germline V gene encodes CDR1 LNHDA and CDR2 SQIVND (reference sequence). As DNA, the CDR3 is TGTGCCAGTAGTATATCCACAGGGTCCCGCGGCACAGATACGCAGTATTTT. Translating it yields CASSISTGSRGTDTQYF.

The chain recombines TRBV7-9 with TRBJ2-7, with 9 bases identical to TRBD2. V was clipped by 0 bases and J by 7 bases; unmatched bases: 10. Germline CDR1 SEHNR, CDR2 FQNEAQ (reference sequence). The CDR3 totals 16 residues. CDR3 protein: CASSLAPGLAQGEQYF. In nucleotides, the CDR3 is TGTGCCAGCAGCTTAGCGCCGGGACTAGCCCAAGGGGAGCAGTACTTC.

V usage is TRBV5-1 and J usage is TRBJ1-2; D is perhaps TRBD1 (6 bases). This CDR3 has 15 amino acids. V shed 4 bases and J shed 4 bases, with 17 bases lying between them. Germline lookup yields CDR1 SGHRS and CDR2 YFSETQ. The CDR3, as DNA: TGCGCCAGCAGCCCAGGACAGCAAATTACCTATGGCTACACCTTC. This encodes CASSPGQQITYGYTF.

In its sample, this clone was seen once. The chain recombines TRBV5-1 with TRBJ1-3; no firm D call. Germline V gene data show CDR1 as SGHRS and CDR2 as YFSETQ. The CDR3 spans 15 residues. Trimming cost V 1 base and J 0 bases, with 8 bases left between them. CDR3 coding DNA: TGCGCCAGCAGCTTGAGGCCAGGCTCTGGAAACACCATATATTTT. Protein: CASSLRPGSGNTIYF.

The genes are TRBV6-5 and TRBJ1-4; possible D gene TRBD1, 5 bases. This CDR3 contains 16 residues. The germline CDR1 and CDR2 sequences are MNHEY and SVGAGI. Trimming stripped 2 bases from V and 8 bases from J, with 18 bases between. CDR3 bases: TGTGCCAGCAGTTACGGCCGGGGGAGGCGGACAGAAAAACTGTTTTTT. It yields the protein CASSYGRGRRTEKLFF.